This TCR beta chain was observed in a study of human T cells and chemical hapten exposure. Across the whole study: Patients were mainly female, each with alopecia areata, totalis or universalis.

CDR1 KGHSH and CDR2 LQKENI come from the germline V gene. CDR3 length equals 18 residues. After removal of 3 bases from V and 0 bases from J, the junction contained 4 bases not matched to a gene. Time point: pre-sensitization, week 0. Treatment given: therapeutic diphenylcyclopropenone sensitization with weekly scalp DPC. This clonotype was observed a handful of times. One entry per CDR3 protein results from TCRdb running MiXCR on the RACE reads. The table shows about 380,000 distinct CDR3 sequences, with 5.1% occurring only once. This chain connects TRBV18 to TRBJ2-2, with 13 bases lining up with TRBD2. The input for sequencing was whole blood, taken in connection with sensitization to the hapten diphenylcyclopropenone (DPC). The source of this sequence is a woman aged 50 to 65 with alopecia areata. Some clones in this sample may be carry-over from other donors' samples. The CDR3 here is CASSPRTSGGPNTGELFF. CDR3 sequence (DNA): TGTGCCAGCTCACCGCGGACTAGCGGGGGTCCGAACACCGGGGAGCTGTTTTTT. Complete variable domain (other parts from reference TRBV18 and TRBJ2-2): NAGVMQNPRHLVRRRGQEARLRCSPMKGHSHVYWYRQLPEEGLKFMVYLQKENIIDESGMPKERFSAEFPKEGPSILRIQQVVRGDSAAYFCASSPRTSGGPNTGELFFGEGSRLTVL.